These 15 T cell receptor beta chains came from one sample sequenced in a study of T cells after yellow fever vaccination. TCRdb reanalysed the 5' RACE reads using MiXCR and keeps one entry per CDR3 protein. The sample includes about 370,000 distinct CDR3 sequences, more than 9% of them seen just once. Source: PBMCs, taken on the day of the first yellow fever vaccination. Every receptor here comes from a man aged 18 to 30 who received the YFV17D yellow fever vaccine.

The V call is TRBV19, the J call TRBJ1-5; a weak D match, TRBD1 (6 bases). CDR1 LNHDA and CDR2 SQIVND come from the germline V gene (reference sequence). The CDR3 contains 15 residues. The ends were cut back, 7 bases at V and 3 bases at J, with 16 bases in the middle. The CDR3 is CASTVDGTLNQPQHF. CDR3 DNA sequence: TGTGCCAGTACCGTAGACGGGACACTCAATCAGCCCCAGCATTTT.

This chain connects TRBV7-7 to TRBJ2-5, with D possibly matching TRBD1 (5 bases). Gene TRBJ2-1 matches the end of the DNA better, so the J call may be wrong. Looked up from germline, CDR1 is SSHAT and CDR2 is FNYEAQ (reference sequence). The CDR3 is 14 residues long. CDR3 sequence reads: CASSVVGAQETQFF. Written as DNA, the CDR3 is TGTGCCAGCAGCGTTGTTGGGGCCCAAGAGACCCAGTTCTTC.

The J gene is TRBJ2-5, the V gene TRBV2, with TRBD2 identical over 8 bases. V shed 6 bases, J shed 3 bases, and the junction held 3 bases outside the gene matches. Germline V gives CDR1 SNHLY, CDR2 FYNNEI. The CDR3 is 13 amino acids. The CDR3 coding sequence is TGTGCCAGCAGCCAACTAGCGGAAGAGACCCAGTACTTC. Its translation is CASSQLAEETQYF.

The V and J genes are TRBV7-2 and TRBJ2-5, with 9 bases fitting TRBD2. J lost 1 base, V lost 5 bases, and 8 bases had no gene match. The CDR3 is made up of 16 amino acids. CDR1 and CDR2 from the germline V gene are SGHTA and FQGNSA. The chain's CDR3 is CASSHGSGGLQETQYF. Written as DNA, the CDR3 is TGTGCCAGCAGCCACGGTAGCGGGGGCCTCCAAGAGACCCAGTACTTC.

In its sample, this clonotype was seen a few times. The J gene is TRBJ1-2, the V gene TRBV28, with D uncertain. Germline CDR1 and CDR2: MDHEN and SYDVKM. The CDR3 is made up of 10 amino acids. V was shortened by 4 bases and J by 6 bases, with 3 bases between the two germline ends. CDR3 protein: CASSSNGYTF. The CDR3 nucleotides are TGTGCCAGCAGTTCGAATGGCTACACCTTC.

The V gene is TRBV20-1, the J gene TRBJ2-5, with D possibly TRBD2 on 6 matching bases. Trimming pared 3 bases from V and 5 bases from J, leaving 13 bases between. Germline values: CDR1 DFQATT, CDR2 SNEGSKA (reference sequence). The CDR3 length is 13 residues. The CDR3 reads CSASSGGWETQYF. CDR3 bases: TGCAGTGCTAGTAGCGGAGGGTGGGAGACCCAGTACTTC.

The rearrangement links TRBV30 to TRBJ1-6; perhaps TRBD1 as D (6 bases). V shed 6 bases and J shed 10 bases, with 19 bases lying between them. Per germline, CDR1 GTSNPN and CDR2 SVGIG (reference sequence). The CDR3 is made up of 14 amino acids. The CDR3 DNA reads TGTGCCTGTCAAGACGGCGGGGGGCAATCACCCCTCCACTTT. The encoded protein is CACQDGGGQSPLHF.

This rearrangement joins TRBV7-6 to TRBJ1-6; 11 bases match TRBD1. The trim removed 1 base at V and 9 bases at J, leaving 2 bases unmatched. CDR3 length equals 15 residues. Germline CDR1 reads SGHVS; CDR2 reads FNYEAQ. CDR3 sequence reads: CASSLDGTGGSPLHF. In DNA, the CDR3 is TGTGCCAGCAGCTTAGATGGGACAGGGGGTTCACCCCTCCACTTT.

V usage is TRBV6-2 or TRBV6-3 and J usage is TRBJ2-3, with TRBD1 as a possible D gene (6 bases). CDR3 length equals 17 residues. Germline-derived CDR1 and CDR2 are MNHEY and SVGEGT. Trimming pared 5 bases from V and 4 bases from J, leaving 22 bases between. The CDR3 DNA is TGTGCCAGCAGTACAGGGTTCGGCATTTTTGGGTCAGATACGCAGTATTTT. It specifies CASSTGFGIFGSDTQYF.

The chain is built from TRBV4-3 and TRBJ1-6, with TRBD1 as a possible D gene (6 bases). This CDR3 has 13 amino acids. CDR1 LGHNA and CDR2 YSLEER come from the germline V gene. V was shortened by 2 bases and J by 9 bases, with 8 bases between the two germline ends. CDR3 in amino acids: CASSQTGISPLHF. CDR3 coding DNA: TGCGCCAGCAGCCAAACAGGGATTTCACCCCTCCACTTT.

This chain's CDR3 is CASSQRGGPTDTQYF. CDR3 in DNA: TGCGCCAGCAGCCAAAGGGGGGGACCCACAGATACGCAGTATTTT. The chain links TRBV4-3 to TRBJ2-3, with a possible D match to TRBD2 (7 bases). The ends were cut back, 2 bases at V and 2 bases at J, with 11 bases in the middle. The CDR3 spans 15 residues. Germline loops: CDR1 LGHNA, CDR2 YSLEER.

This clonotype occurred a few times. CDR3 residues: CSARKTGSPGNTIYF. CDR3 DNA: TGCAGTGCTAGGAAGACAGGGTCCCCTGGAAACACCATATATTTT. The J gene is TRBJ1-3, the V gene TRBV20-1; 7 bases agree with TRBD1. Germline V gives CDR1 DFQATT, CDR2 SNEGSKA (reference sequence). J lost 2 bases, V lost 3 bases, and 7 bases had no gene match. CDR3 size: 15 residues.

This sequence joins TRBV4-3 and TRBJ2-7, with a tentative D call TRBD1 (7 bases). CDR1 and CDR2 from the germline V gene are LGHNA and YSLEER. This CDR3 has 14 amino acids. The V end lost 4 bases, the J end lost 5 bases, and 15 bases lay between the germline ends. CDR3 residues: CASSLTQGRNEQYF. The DNA of the CDR3 is TGCGCCAGCAGCCTGACACAGGGGAGGAACGAGCAGTACTTC.

This clonotype has more than one count but fewer than ten. J is TRBJ2-5 and V is TRBV12-3 or TRBV12-4, with D possibly being TRBD1 or TRBD2 (5 bases each). V shed 0 bases and J shed 5 bases, with 16 bases lying between them. This CDR3 has 16 amino acids. CDR3 amino acids: CASSLAGTREGETQYF. CDR3 in DNA: TGTGCCAGCAGTTTAGCGGGGACGAGGGAAGGCGAGACCCAGTACTTC.

This clonotype was seen repeatedly, ten times or more. V and J are TRBV5-1 and TRBJ2-1; perhaps TRBD2 as D (6 bases). This CDR3 comprises 15 residues. The V and J ends lost 0 bases and 6 bases respectively, with 13 bases between them. Germline V lookup: CDR1 SGHRS, CDR2 YFSETQ. The CDR3 DNA reads TGCGCCAGCAGCTTGGGCTCCCTCGGGAGCAATGAGCAGTTCTTC. Protein sequence: CASSLGSLGSNEQFF.